This record covers a single TCR beta chain. Its antigen remains unidentified. The sample belongs to a study of OX40 agonist ivuxolimab in advanced cancers. Study-wide context: Dose-escalation patients' cancers were hepatocellular carcinoma, melanoma, renal cell or head and neck cancer. A partial response was reached by three patients: one with hepatocellular carcinoma and two with cutaneous melanoma. General study points: Researchers did not determine the expanded peripheral T cells' antigen specificity.

TCRdb's table, derived via immunoSEQ multiplex PCR, lists solely in-frame clones and lacks some. In the table there are around 130,000 clones, 85% to 95% of which are singletons. Trimming took off 8 bases at V and 6 bases at J, with 14 bases between the two ends. The length of the CDR3 is 13 residues. In germline, CDR1 is MNHEY, CDR2 SVGAGI. The sequence came from an adult with an advanced solid tumor such as melanoma, head and neck, liver or kidney cancer. The V and J genes are TRBV6-5 and TRBJ1-5; maybe TRBD1 (6 bases). The material sequenced was CD4+ or CD8+ T cells sorted from blood, taken in a trial of the OX40 agonist ivuxolimab. The chain's CDR3 is CASRGARFQPQHF. Written as DNA, the CDR3 is TGTGCCAGCCGGGGGGCGCGTTTTCAGCCCCAGCATTTT.